The following is a T cell receptor (beta chain) sequence with its context. The antigen remains undetermined. A much larger clone is a single base away; this may be a read error. Time point of the sample: newly diagnosed GD, antithyroid drugs for less than 3 months. The authors made the TCR library using RNA they extracted from PBMCs. There are 13 residues in the CDR3. The V end was cut by 4 bases, the J end by 7 bases, with 14 bases between. Germline CDR1 is MDHEN and CDR2 is SYDVKM. The data were taken from a study of regulatory T cells in long-lasting Graves disease. Study-level findings and limits: Persistent Graves' patients showed reduced TCR diversity versus newly diagnosed patients.

The authors built TCR beta libraries using iRepertoire HTBI primers and Arm-PCR of CDR3 regions. Methods used by the authors: The samples yielded approximately 62 TRBV and more than twelve TRBJ segments. TCRdb re-derived calls from the multiplex PCR reads in MiXCR, one entry per CDR3 protein. These V and J calls originate from TCRdb's pipeline instead of the authors' own analysis. The sample includes more than 400,000 distinct CDR3 sequences, around 15% seen only once; the top ten take 9.5% to 15%. These same records also appear under a second study, on T cells in Graves' hyperthyroidism and ophthalmopathy. That paper states: With a duration under 2 months, the hyperthyroidism was newly diagnosed in patients aged 18 to 65. From stable hyperthyroidism, ophthalmopathy was set apart by a 13 V-J model.

This chain links TRBV28 with TRBJ2-7; D possibly uses TRBD1 or TRBD2 (5 bases each). The material was peripheral blood mononuclear cells (PBMCs), obtained at new diagnosis, from a patient treated with antithyroid drugs. This clonotype was sampled from a man aged 35 to 55 with Graves disease. The CDR3: CASSWGSQMEQYF. CDR3 bases: TGTGCCAGCAGTTGGGGGAGCCAAATGGAGCAGTACTTC.